The T cell receptor (beta chain) described here comes from a study of shared clonotypes between healthy human individuals. Germline V CDR1 and CDR2: MNHEY, SVGAGI. The CDR3 totals 15 residues. V was shortened by 5 bases and J by 7 bases, with 21 bases between the two germline ends. Clones were sequenced by immunoSEQ multiplex PCR, and TCRdb holds only the in-frame ones, with some missing. Among 2 million to 2.5 million clones listed, more than 90% were seen once. Source material: naive CD4+ T cells sorted from blood. The subset here: CD45RA+ positively selected. The rearrangement links TRBV6-5 to TRBJ2-7; D perhaps matches TRBD2 (6 bases). The origin of this receptor is a man aged 18 to 29 in good health. The CDR3 is CASSVRGLPSREQYF. Here the CDR3 DNA reads TGTGCCAGCAGTGTGCGGGGACTCCCCTCGCGGGAGCAGTACTTC.